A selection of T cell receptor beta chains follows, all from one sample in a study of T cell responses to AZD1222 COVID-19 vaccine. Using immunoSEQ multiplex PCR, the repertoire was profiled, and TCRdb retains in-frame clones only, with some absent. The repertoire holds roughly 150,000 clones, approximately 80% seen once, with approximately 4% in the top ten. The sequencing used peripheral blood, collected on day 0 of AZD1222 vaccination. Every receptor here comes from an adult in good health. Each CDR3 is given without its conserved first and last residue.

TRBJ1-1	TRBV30	AWSAREGITEAF
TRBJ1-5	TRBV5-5	ASSPGGAGQPQH
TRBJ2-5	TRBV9	ASSVNAGGPETQY
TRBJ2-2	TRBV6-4	ASREQGGTGELF
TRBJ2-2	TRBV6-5	ASSYSRTGETGELF
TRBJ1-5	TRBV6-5	ASSYSRTGNQPQH
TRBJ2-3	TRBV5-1	ASSLATSGGAGDTQY
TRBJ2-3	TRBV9	ASSVEQGGVARTDTQY
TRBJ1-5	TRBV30	AWSVVGRGNQPQH
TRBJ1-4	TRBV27	ASSIQGAPNEKLF
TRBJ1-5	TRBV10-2	ASSESSSNQPQH
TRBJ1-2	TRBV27	ASSFRSGDGYT
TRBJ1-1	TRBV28	ASSLGWGGTEAF
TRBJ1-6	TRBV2	ASSGNGNSPLH
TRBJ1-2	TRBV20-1	SASGRGSYT
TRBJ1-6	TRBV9	ASRPAREGSPLH
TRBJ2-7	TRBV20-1	SASSGTVTYEQY
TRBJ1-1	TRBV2	ASRGGALNTEAF
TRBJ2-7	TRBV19	ASSWGDSNEQY
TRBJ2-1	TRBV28	ASSLFGQYNEQF
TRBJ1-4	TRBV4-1	ASSQGTPPTNEKLF
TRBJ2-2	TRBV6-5	ASRLRGNGELF
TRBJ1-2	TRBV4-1	ASSQDIGSGVSNYGYT
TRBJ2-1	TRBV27	ASSLGGTDNNEQF
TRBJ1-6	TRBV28	ASRPRGGMSSYNSPLH
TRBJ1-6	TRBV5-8	ASSLGSLRNSPLH
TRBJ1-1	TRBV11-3	ASSWARNTEAF
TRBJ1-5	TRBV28	ASKSSNQPQH
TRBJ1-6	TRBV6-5	ATSSGGVGSPLH
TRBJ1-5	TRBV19	ASSTNQGTGNQPQH
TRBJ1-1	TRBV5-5	ASSLLSMNTEAF
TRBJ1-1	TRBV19	ASSITGGNTEAF
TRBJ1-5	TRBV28	ASRTGGGLNQPQH
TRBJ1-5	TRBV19	ASSIRDRGYGQPQH
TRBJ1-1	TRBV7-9	ASSLASMNTEAF
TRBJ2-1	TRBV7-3	ASSPTPGQRQF
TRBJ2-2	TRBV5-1	ASSPRQTNTGELF